The 18 T cell receptor beta chains reported below all come from one sample, sequenced in a study of identical twins. MiXCR, applied by TCRdb to the 5' RACE reads, yields one record per CDR3 protein. The top ten hold around 9.5% of the sample, which has about 250,000 distinct CDR3 sequences, over 12% seen once. Sequencing used memory (CD45RO+) T cells sorted from blood. Receptors were obtained from a woman younger than 30 in good health.

The rearrangement uses TRBV20-1 and TRBJ2-7, with 14 bases that match TRBD2. V shed 6 bases, J shed 6 bases, and the junction held 7 bases outside the gene matches. This CDR3 region has 14 residues. CDR1 DFQATT and CDR2 SNEGSKA come from the germline V gene (reference sequence). CDR3 bases: TGCAGTGCAGCGACTAGCGGGGGGGCCGTCGAGCAGTACTTC. The encoded protein is CSAATSGGAVEQYF.

This rearrangement joins TRBV29-1 to TRBJ2-7; 12 positions match TRBD1. Germline V gene data show CDR1 as SQVTM and CDR2 as ANQGSEA. The CDR3 sequence is 11 residues long. CDR3 sequence: CAGQGAREQYF. Here the CDR3 DNA reads TGCGCGGGACAGGGGGCGCGAGAGCAGTACTTC.

The sample holds a few counts of this clonotype. The CDR3 region is CASSLAVNQIATQYF. Written as DNA, the CDR3 is TGTGCCAGCAGCTTAGCGGTTAATCAAATTGCTACGCAGTATTTT. This chain connects TRBV7-2 to TRBJ2-3, with D hard to call. Trimming shortened V by 0 bases and J by 8 bases, and 15 bases separated the two germline ends. Germline values: CDR1 SGHTA, CDR2 FQGNSA. The CDR3 contains 15 residues.

The chain couples TRBV5-1 to TRBJ2-1; 7 bases map to TRBD2. The CDR3 consists of 13 residues. In germline, CDR1 is SGHRS, CDR2 YFSETQ. The V gene end was trimmed by 2 bases and the J gene end by 10 bases; junction bases not matched to a gene: 6. This chain's CDR3 is CASSFQREGEQFF. The DNA for the CDR3 is TGCGCCAGCAGCTTTCAGCGGGAAGGGGAGCAGTTCTTC.

Many counts were recorded for this clonotype. This chain joins TRBV27 and TRBJ1-6; tentatively, D is TRBD1 (5 bases). V lost 3 bases, J lost 10 bases, and 16 bases lay in between. CDR1 and CDR2 from the germline V gene are MNHEY and SMNVEV (reference sequence). The CDR3 totals 15 residues. The DNA of the CDR3 is TGTGCCAGCAGTTTTGGGGGGGGTCTGGGCTCACCCCTCCACTTT. As protein: CASSFGGGLGSPLHF.

This clonotype has just a few counts. The chain employs TRBV20-1 and TRBJ1-1; maybe TRBD1 (5 bases). V lost 6 bases, J lost 3 bases, and 14 bases lay in between. The CDR3 loop spans 13 amino acids. Germline assignment: CDR1 DFQATT and CDR2 SNEGSKA (reference sequence). The CDR3 region is CSADRQTDTEAFF. The CDR3 bases are TGCAGTGCCGATCGACAGACCGACACTGAAGCTTTCTTT.

This clonotype came up many times. In DNA form, the CDR3 reads TGCGCCAGCAGCTCACAAGGTGGGGGACCAACCACAGATACGCAGTATTTT. This codes for CASSSQGGGPTTDTQYF. The J gene is TRBJ2-3, the V gene TRBV5-1; D possibly uses TRBD1 or TRBD2 (5 bases each). Germline-derived CDR1 and CDR2 are SGHRS and YFSETQ. V gave up 3 bases and J gave up 2 bases, with 19 bases separating them. There are 17 residues in the CDR3.

The V call is TRBV12-3 or TRBV12-4, the J call TRBJ2-7; 9 nucleotides agree with TRBD2. This CDR3 has 16 residues. The J segment lost 4 bases and the V segment lost 3 bases, leaving 10 bases of the junction unmatched. CDR3 DNA sequence: TGTGCCAGCAGTTTGGGAAGCGGGGGGCGTTTATACGAGCAGTACTTC. It is translated as CASSLGSGGRLYEQYF.

This clonotype has ten or more counts. The chain has TRBV6-1 and TRBJ2-1, with 10 bases aligning to TRBD2. CDR3 length: 15 amino acids. Germline V gives CDR1 MNHNS, CDR2 SASEGT. J was trimmed by 4 bases and V by 6 bases; bases with no gene match: 6. This CDR3 is CASRGSGRGYNEQFF. CDR3 nucleotide sequence: TGTGCCAGCAGGGGGAGCGGGAGGGGATACAATGAGCAGTTCTTC.

This clonotype has at least ten counts. The V and J genes are TRBV5-1 and TRBJ2-7; 9 bases align to TRBD1. CDR3 length: 15 amino acids. The germline CDR1 and CDR2 sequences are SGHRS and YFSETQ. V shed 3 bases and J 3 bases; nucleotides not matched to a gene: 7. The CDR3 bases are TGCGCCAGCAGCTGGGGGGACAGGGATCTCTACGAGCAGTACTTC. It yields the protein CASSWGDRDLYEQYF.

In its sample, this clonotype was seen a few times. The chain employs TRBV5-6 and TRBJ2-2; 8 nucleotides match TRBD1. This CDR3 is 16 amino acids long. With V trimmed by 1 base and J by 6 bases, 8 bases remained unmatched. Germline V gives CDR1 SGHDT, CDR2 YYEEEE. The CDR3 bases are TGTGCCAGCAGCTTGCGGCAGGGGGCGACCCCCGGGGAGCTGTTTTTT. Residues: CASSLRQGATPGELFF.

Many counts were recorded for this clonotype. The chain employs TRBV11-2 and TRBJ2-1, with D maybe TRBD2 (5 bases). The CDR3 length is 12 residues. Germline V gene lookup returns CDR1 SGHAT and CDR2 FQNNGV. V lost 5 bases and J lost 8, with 10 bases in between. This CDR3 reads CASSPLDHEQFF. In DNA form, the CDR3 reads TGTGCCAGCAGCCCACTAGACCATGAGCAGTTCTTC. Drawing the rest from reference TRBV11-2 and TRBJ2-1, the complete variable domain is EAGVAQSPRYKIIEKRQSVAFWCNPISGHATLYWYQQILGQGPKLLIQFQNNGVVDDSQLPKDRFSAERLKGVDSTLKIQPAKLEDSAVYLCASSPLDHEQFFGPGTRLTVL.

The chain couples TRBV6-4 to TRBJ2-3; 10 positions agree with TRBD2. Germline loops: CDR1 MRHNA, CDR2 SNTAGT. The CDR3 has 15 amino acids. Trimming took 2 bases from V and 2 from J; bases not matched to a gene: 1. The CDR3 here is CASSDSGGATDTQYF. The DNA for the CDR3 is TGTGCCAGCAGTGACAGCGGGGGGGCCACAGATACGCAGTATTTT.

This chain uses TRBV12-5 with TRBJ2-3; maybe TRBD1 (5 bases). The V and J ends lost 6 bases and 0 bases respectively, with 13 bases between them. The CDR3 extends over 15 amino acids. The V gene's germline CDR1 is LGHNT and CDR2 FRNRAP. CDR3 DNA sequence: TGTGCTAGTGGCCCTCAGGGCCTTAGCACAGATACGCAGTATTTT. Its protein is CASGPQGLSTDTQYF.

The chain links TRBV6-2 or TRBV6-3 to TRBJ1-6; D is perhaps TRBD1 (6 bases). Per the germline V gene, CDR1 is MNHEY and CDR2 is SVGEGT. This CDR3 is 14 amino acids long. V lost 0 bases to trimming and J lost 8 bases, with 8 bases between them. The CDR3 sequence is CASSYSRTDSPLHF. The CDR3 bases are TGTGCCAGCAGTTACTCCCGGACAGATTCACCCCTCCACTTT.

The chain employs TRBV28 and TRBJ2-5; TRBD1 is a possible D gene (5 bases). This CDR3 is 12 amino acids long. Germline V gives CDR1 MDHEN, CDR2 SYDVKM. Trimming stripped 6 bases from V and 2 bases from J, with 7 bases between. The CDR3 DNA follows: TGTGCCAGCAGAGGGGCGCAAGAGACCCAGTACTTC. Translation: CASRGAQETQYF. The full variable domain, completed using reference TRBV28 and TRBJ2-5, is DVKVTQSSRYLVKRTGEKVFLECVQDMDHENMFWYRQDPGLGLRLIYFSYDVKMKEKGDIPEGYSVSREKKERFSLILESASTNQTSMYLCASRGAQETQYFGPGTRLLVL.

This clonotype was found many times. The genes are TRBV5-6 and TRBJ2-7; D gene uncertain. CDR3 length: 12 amino acids. Trimming cost V 3 bases and J 4 bases, with 8 bases left between them. Germline V gene data show CDR1 as SGHDT and CDR2 as YYEEEE. The CDR3 DNA reads TGTGCCAGCAGCTCCGGACCTTACGAGCAGTACTTC. Its protein product is CASSSGPYEQYF.

V and J are TRBV27 and TRBJ2-5; a possible D gene is TRBD1 (5 bases). Trimming pared 8 bases from V and 6 bases from J, leaving 16 bases between. Germline CDR1 is MNHEY and CDR2 is SMNVEV (reference sequence). This CDR3 comprises 13 residues. CDR3 coding DNA: TGTGCCAGCGAACAGGTCTGGGAAAAGACCCAGTACTTC. Amino acid sequence: CASEQVWEKTQYF.